Described below is a single TCR beta chain sequence and its context. With sequencing, the targeted depth ranged from 1 in 200,000 to 1 in 1 million T cells. Assay: immunoSEQ multiplex PCR; the TCRdb copy retains only in-frame clones and omits some. The table includes 130,000 or so clones, under 90% detected once. This entry is derived from a study of cytotoxic CD8 clonotypes in ibrutinib-treated CLL. Trimming cost V 10 bases and J 5 bases; bases outside gene matches: 11. Germline V gene lookup returns CDR1 MNHNS and CDR2 SASEGT. This CDR3 is built from 14 residues. The origin of this receptor is a human donor with chronic lymphocytic leukemia. The gene calls are TRBV6-1 and TRBJ1-5; TRBD1 matches 7 bases. The sample consisted of PBMCs, taken after 24 months of ibrutinib treatment. CDR3 nucleotides: TGTGCCATCCAGGGGACAGACCGCTATCAGCCCCAGCATTTT. This gives the protein CAIQGTDRYQPQHF.